The T cell receptor (beta chain) under discussion was sequenced for a study of cytotoxic CD8 clonotypes in ibrutinib-treated CLL. About the study: Outcomes included around 25 partial and 2 complete responses; after median approximately six years, roughly 14 stayed remitted and about twelve progressed.

Profiling relied on immunoSEQ multiplex PCR, and the TCRdb table lists in-frame clones only, not all of them. The repertoire holds under 200,000 clones, with roughly four fifths as singletons. A note on this clone: The antigen is not known.

Whole-study findings and limits: Baseline clonality was higher than in age-matched healthy donors and moved in step with circulating CD8+ T-cell counts.

Germline CDR1 and CDR2: MDHEN and SYDVKM. The ends were cut back, 7 bases at V and 8 bases at J, with 11 bases in the middle. This CDR3 contains 11 residues. The clonotype was recovered from a human donor with chronic lymphocytic leukemia. Sequenced material: PBMCs, taken after 12 months of ibrutinib treatment. This chain links TRBV28 with TRBJ1-2; D gene ambiguous. The CDR3 reads CASTDWEGYTF. The CDR3 DNA follows: TGTGCCAGCACCGACTGGGAGGGCTACACCTTC.